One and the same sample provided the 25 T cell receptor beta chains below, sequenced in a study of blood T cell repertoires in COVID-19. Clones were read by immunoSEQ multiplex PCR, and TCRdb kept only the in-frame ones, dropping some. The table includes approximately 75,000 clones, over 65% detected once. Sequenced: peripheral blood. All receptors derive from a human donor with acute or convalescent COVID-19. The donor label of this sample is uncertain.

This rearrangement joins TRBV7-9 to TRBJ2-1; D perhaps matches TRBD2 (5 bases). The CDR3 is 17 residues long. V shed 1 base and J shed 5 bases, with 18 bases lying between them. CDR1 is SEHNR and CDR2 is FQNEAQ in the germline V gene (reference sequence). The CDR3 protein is CASSLGMAGSLDNEQFF. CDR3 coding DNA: TGTGCCAGCAGCTTAGGCATGGCGGGCTCCTTGGACAATGAGCAGTTCTTC.

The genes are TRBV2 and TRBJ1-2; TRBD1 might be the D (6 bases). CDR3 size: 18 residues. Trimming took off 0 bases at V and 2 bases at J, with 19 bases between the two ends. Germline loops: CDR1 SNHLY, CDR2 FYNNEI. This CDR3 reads CASSEARGGRYPNYGYTF. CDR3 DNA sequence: TGTGCCAGCAGTGAAGCGCGGGGGGGGCGCTACCCCAACTATGGCTACACCTTC.

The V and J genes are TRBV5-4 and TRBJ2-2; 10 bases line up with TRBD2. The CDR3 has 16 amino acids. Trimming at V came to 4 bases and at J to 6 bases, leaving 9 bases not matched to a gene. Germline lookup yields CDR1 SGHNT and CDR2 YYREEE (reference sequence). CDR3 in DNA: TGTGCCAGCAGCGTAACAAGGACTAGCGGTGCCGGGGAGCTGTTTTTT. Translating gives CASSVTRTSGAGELFF.

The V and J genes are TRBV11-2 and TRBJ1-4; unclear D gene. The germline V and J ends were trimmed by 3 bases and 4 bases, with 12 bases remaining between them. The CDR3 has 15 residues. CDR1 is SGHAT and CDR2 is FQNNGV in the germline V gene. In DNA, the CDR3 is TGTGCCAGCAGCTTGGCTGGCACCAGTAATGAAAAACTGTTTTTT. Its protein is CASSLAGTSNEKLFF.

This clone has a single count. The CDR3 loop is CASRTPPSGGWADTQYF. In DNA, the CDR3 is TGTGCCAGCAGGACGCCCCCTAGCGGGGGTTGGGCAGATACGCAGTATTTT. The rearrangement joins TRBV2 to TRBJ2-3; TRBD2 agrees at 10 bases. V shed 6 bases and J 4 bases; nucleotides not matched to a gene: 13. This CDR3 is 17 amino acids long. CDR1 and CDR2 (germline): SNHLY, FYNNEI.

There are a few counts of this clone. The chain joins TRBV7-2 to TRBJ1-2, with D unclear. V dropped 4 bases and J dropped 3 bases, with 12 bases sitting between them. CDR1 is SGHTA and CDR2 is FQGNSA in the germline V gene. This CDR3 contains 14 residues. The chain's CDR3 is CASSSGGFYYGYTF. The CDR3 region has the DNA TGTGCCAGCAGCTCCGGAGGCTTCTACTATGGCTACACCTTC.

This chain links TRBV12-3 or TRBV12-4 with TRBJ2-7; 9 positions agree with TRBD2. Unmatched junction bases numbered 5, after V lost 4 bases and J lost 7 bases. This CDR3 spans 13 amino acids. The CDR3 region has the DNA TGTGCCAGCAGTTCCCTCACTAGCGGGGAGCAGTACTTC. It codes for CASSSLTSGEQYF.

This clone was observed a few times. This chain's CDR3 is CASSLQGPYGYTF. The CDR3 nucleotides are TGTGCCAGCAGTTTACAGGGTCCCTATGGCTACACCTTC. The chain recombines TRBV27 with TRBJ1-2, with TRBD1 as a possible D gene (5 bases). Looked up from germline, CDR1 is MNHEY and CDR2 is SMNVEV (reference sequence). V was cut by 2 bases and J by 4 bases, with 8 bases left in between. The length of the CDR3 is 13 residues.

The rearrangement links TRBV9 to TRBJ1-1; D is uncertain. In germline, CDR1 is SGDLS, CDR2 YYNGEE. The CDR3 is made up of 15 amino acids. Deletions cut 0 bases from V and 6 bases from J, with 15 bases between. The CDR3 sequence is CASSVVESLRAEAFF. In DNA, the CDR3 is TGTGCCAGCAGCGTAGTTGAGAGCTTGAGGGCTGAAGCTTTCTTT.

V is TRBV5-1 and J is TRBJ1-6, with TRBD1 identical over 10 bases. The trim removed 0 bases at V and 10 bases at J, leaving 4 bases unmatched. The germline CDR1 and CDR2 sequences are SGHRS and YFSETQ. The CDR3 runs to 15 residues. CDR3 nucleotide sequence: TGCGCCAGCAGCTTGGGACAGGGGGCGGAATCACCCCTCCACTTT. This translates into CASSLGQGAESPLHF.

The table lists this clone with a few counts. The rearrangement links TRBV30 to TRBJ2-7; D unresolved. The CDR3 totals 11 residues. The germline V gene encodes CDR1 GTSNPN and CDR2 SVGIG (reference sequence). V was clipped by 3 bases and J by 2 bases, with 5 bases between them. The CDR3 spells CAWSGAYEQYF. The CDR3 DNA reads TGTGCCTGGAGCGGAGCCTACGAGCAGTACTTC.

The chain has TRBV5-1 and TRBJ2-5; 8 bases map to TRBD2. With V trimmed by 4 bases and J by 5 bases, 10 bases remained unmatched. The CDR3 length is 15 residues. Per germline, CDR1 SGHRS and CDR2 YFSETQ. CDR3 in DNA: TGCGCCAGCAGCACACTGGGACTAGTGGGTGAGACCCAGTACTTC. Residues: CASSTLGLVGETQYF.

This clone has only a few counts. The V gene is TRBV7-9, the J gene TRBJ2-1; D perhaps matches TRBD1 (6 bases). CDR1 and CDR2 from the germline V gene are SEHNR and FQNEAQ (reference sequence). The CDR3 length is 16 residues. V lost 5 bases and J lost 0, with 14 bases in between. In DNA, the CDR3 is TGTGCCAGCAGCCAAGGAGACAGGAGCTCCTACAATGAGCAGTTCTTC. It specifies CASSQGDRSSYNEQFF.

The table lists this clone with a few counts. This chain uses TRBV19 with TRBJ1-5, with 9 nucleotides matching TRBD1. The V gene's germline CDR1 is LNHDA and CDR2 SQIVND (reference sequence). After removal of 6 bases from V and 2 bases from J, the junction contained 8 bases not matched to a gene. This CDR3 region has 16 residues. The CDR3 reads CASRHTGGLGNQPQHF. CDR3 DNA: TGTGCCAGTAGACATACAGGGGGCCTAGGCAATCAGCCCCAGCATTTT.

This CDR3 is CASSYSFGGKAFF. CDR3 nucleotides: TGTGCCAGCAGTTACTCGTTCGGAGGGAAGGCTTTCTTT. The V call is TRBV6-5, the J call TRBJ1-1, with D unresolved. Between the trimmed V and J ends, which lost 0 bases and 11 bases, there was a span of 13 bases. Per germline, CDR1 MNHEY and CDR2 SVGAGI. This CDR3 spans 13 amino acids.

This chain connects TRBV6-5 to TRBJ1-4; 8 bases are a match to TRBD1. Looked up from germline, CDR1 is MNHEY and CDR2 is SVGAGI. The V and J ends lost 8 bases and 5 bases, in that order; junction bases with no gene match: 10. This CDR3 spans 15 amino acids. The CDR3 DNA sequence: TGTGCCAGCGGCAGGACAGGGAGGCCGAATGAAAAACTGTTTTTT. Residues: CASGRTGRPNEKLFF.

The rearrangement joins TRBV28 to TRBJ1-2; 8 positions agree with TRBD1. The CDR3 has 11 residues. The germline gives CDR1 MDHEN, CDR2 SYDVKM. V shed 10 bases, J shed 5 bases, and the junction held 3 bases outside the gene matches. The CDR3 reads CATRTGYGYTF. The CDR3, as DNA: TGTGCCACCCGGACAGGGTATGGCTACACCTTC.

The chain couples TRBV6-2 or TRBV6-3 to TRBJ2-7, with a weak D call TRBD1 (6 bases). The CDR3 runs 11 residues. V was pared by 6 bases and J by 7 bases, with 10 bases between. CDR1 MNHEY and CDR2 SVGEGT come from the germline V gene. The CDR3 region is CASSPRGEQYF. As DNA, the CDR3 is TGTGCCAGCAGCCCGAGGGGGGAGCAGTACTTC.

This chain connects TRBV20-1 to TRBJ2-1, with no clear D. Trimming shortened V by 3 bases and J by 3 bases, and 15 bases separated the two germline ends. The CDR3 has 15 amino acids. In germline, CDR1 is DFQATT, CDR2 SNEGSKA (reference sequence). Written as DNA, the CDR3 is TGCAGTGCTAGTCAAGCCCAGGTTGGCTACAATGAGCAGTTCTTC. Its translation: CSASQAQVGYNEQFF.

CDR3 bases: TGTGCCAGCAGTGAAGAGGGCGGGAGGCACAATGAGCAGTTCTTC. The encoded protein is CASSEEGGRHNEQFF. This chain links TRBV6-1 with TRBJ2-1; TRBD2 matches at 8 bases. The CDR3 is made up of 15 amino acids. Germline V gene sequence: CDR1 MNHNS, CDR2 SASEGT. V shed 1 base and J 5 bases; nucleotides not matched to a gene: 4.

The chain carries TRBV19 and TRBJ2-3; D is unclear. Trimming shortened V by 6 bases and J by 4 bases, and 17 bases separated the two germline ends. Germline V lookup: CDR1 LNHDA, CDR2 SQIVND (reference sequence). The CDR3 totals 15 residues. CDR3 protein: CASSRPEVGSDTQYF. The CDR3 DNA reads TGTGCCAGTAGCCGCCCCGAGGTTGGATCAGATACGCAGTATTTT.

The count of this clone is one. The CDR3 region has the DNA TGTGCCTGGACCCGGGTAAACACTGAAGCTTTCTTT. Translation: CAWTRVNTEAFF. V gene TRBV30 combines with J gene TRBJ1-1; D uncertain. The V end lost 4 bases, the J end lost 2 bases, and 8 bases lay between the germline ends. Per the germline V gene, CDR1 is GTSNPN and CDR2 is SVGIG (reference sequence). The CDR3 is made up of 12 amino acids.

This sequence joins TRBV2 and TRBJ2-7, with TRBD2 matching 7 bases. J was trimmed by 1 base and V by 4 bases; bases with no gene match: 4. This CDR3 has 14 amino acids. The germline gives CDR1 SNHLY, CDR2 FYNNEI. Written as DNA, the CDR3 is TGTGCCAGCAGTGTGAGACTAGCATCCTACGAGCAGTACGTC. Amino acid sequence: CASSVRLASYEQYV.

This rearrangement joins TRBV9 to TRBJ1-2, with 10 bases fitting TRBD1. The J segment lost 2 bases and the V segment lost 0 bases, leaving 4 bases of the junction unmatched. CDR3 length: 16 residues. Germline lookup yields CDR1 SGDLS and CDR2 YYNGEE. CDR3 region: CASSVGGTGVNYGYTF. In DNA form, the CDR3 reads TGTGCCAGCAGCGTAGGGGGGACAGGGGTCAACTATGGCTACACCTTC.

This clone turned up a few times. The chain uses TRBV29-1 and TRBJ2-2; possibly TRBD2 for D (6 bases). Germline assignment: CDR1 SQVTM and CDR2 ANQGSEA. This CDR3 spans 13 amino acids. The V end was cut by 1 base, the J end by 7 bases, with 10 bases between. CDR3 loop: CSVEVGGGGELFF. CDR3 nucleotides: TGCAGCGTTGAAGTGGGGGGTGGCGGGGAGCTGTTTTTT.